The 29 T cell receptor beta chains given below trace back to one sample, sequenced in a study of tumor-infiltrating lymphocytes in primary liver carcinoma. TCR beta cDNA came from about 470 ng total RNA, primed with a constant-region primer. Construction of TCR beta libraries relied on three successive nested multiplex PCR rounds employing slightly modified ARM-PCR. It was with TRBV1-TRBV30 forward primers and a C-beta reverse primer that the first two PCR rounds were run, at around 11 cycles each. MiXCR, applied by TCRdb to the multiplex PCR reads, yields one record per CDR3 protein. The profile shows over 100,000 distinct CDR3 sequences, under 70% of them singletons. Co-extraction of both nucleic acids (RNA and DNA) used about 17-31 mg of unsorted bulk tissue. Source material: tumor-adjacent normal liver tissue. These receptors all come from an older woman with primary liver carcinoma and hepatitis B virus infection.

Concerning this clonotype: The junction differs from germline at one of its ends, possibly a read error. DNA of the CDR3: TGTGTCAGCAGTACTCTCCATCAGGGTTACGAGCAGTACTTC. Translation: CVSSTLHQGYEQYF. The chain employs TRBV6-5 and TRBJ2-7; maybe TRBD1 (5 bases). Germline-derived CDR1 and CDR2 are MNHEY and SVGAGI. This CDR3 spans 14 amino acids.

About this clonotype: At one end the junction does not follow the germline gene, possibly because of a read error. The chain links TRBV28 to TRBJ2-7; TRBD2 agrees at 8 bases. Germline V lookup: CDR1 MDHEN, CDR2 SYDVKM. The CDR3 length is 15 residues. As DNA, the CDR3 is TGTGCCGGCAGTTTTGGCGGGAGGAGCTCCTACGAGCAGTACTTC. It is translated as CAGSFGGRSSYEQYF. Drawing the rest from reference TRBV28 and TRBJ2-7, the complete variable domain is DVKVTQSSRYLVKRTGEKVFLECVQDMDHENMFWYRQDPGLGLRLIYFSYDVKMKEKGDIPEGYSVSREKKERFSLILESASTNQTSMYLCAGSFGGRSSYEQYFGPGTRLTVT.

Concerning this clonotype itself: A read error is possible here, since a much larger clone lies one base away. The rearrangement joins TRBV7-8 to TRBJ2-2; the match to TRBD2 covers 15 bases. CDR1 is SGHVS, CDR2 FQNEAQ, per germline. The CDR3 extends over 22 amino acids. In nucleotides, the CDR3 is TGTGCCAGCGGCTTTTCTCGGAGGACTAGCGGGAGGGCCGGGCTCTCGGCCGGGGAGCTGTTTTTT. Amino acid sequence: CASGFSRRTSGRAGLSAGELFF.

Details on this clonotype: The junction differs from germline at one of its ends, possibly a read error. The chain recombines TRBV29-1 with TRBJ1-3; no clear D. CDR3 length equals 12 residues. In germline, CDR1 is SQVTM, CDR2 ANQGSEA. CDR3 bases: TGTAGCACCAGTGGGGTCGGAAACACCATATATTTT. It encodes CSTSGVGNTIYF.

This clonotype has ten or more counts. This chain's CDR3 is CASSPDRMFEQFF. The DNA for the CDR3 is TGTGCCAGCAGCCCCGATAGAATGTTTGAGCAGTTCTTC. The chain carries TRBV14 and TRBJ2-1, with D unclear. This CDR3 has 13 residues. In germline, CDR1 is SGHDN, CDR2 FVKESK. Trimming stripped 4 bases from V and 9 bases from J, with 13 bases between. Filled out from reference TRBV14 and TRBJ2-1, the complete variable domain reads EAGVTQFPSHSVIEKGQTVTLRCDPISGHDNLYWYRRVMGKEIKFLLHFVKESKQDESGMPNNRFLAERTGGTYSTLKVQPAELEDSGVYFCASSPDRMFEQFFGPGTRLTVL.

This clonotype was counted ten times or more. The chain is built from TRBV7-9 and TRBJ2-1; 8 positions agree with TRBD2. Germline CDR1 and CDR2: SEHNR and FQNEAQ (reference sequence). The CDR3 is 14 residues long. The trim removed 7 bases at V and 6 bases at J, leaving 8 bases unmatched. The CDR3, as DNA: TGTGCCAGCACGATTAGCGGGAATCCCAATGAGCAGTTCTTC. The encoded protein is CASTISGNPNEQFF.

This clonotype was observed a handful of times. A much more abundant neighbour one base away suggests this may be a read error. The chain has TRBV5-4 and TRBJ1-6; no reliable D call. The CDR3 length is 14 residues. Germline V lookup: CDR1 SGHNT, CDR2 YYREEE (reference sequence). The CDR3 region is CASSLSQYNSHLHF. As DNA, the CDR3 is TGTGCCAGCAGCTTATCACAATATAATTCACACCTCCACTTT.

The table lists this clonotype with a few counts. At one end the junction does not follow the germline gene, possibly because of a read error. This chain connects TRBV11-2 to TRBJ2-1; D unresolved. The CDR3 has 14 residues. Germline CDR1 SGHAT, CDR2 FQNNGV. This CDR3 is CASSLWPLYNEQSF. CDR3 in DNA: TGTGCCAGCAGCTTATGGCCCCTCTACAATGAGCAGTCCTTC. The full variable domain, with the rest looked up from reference TRBV11-2 and TRBJ2-1, is EAGVAQSPRYKIIEKRQSVAFWCNPISGHATLYWYQQILGQGPKLLIQFQNNGVVDDSQLPKDRFSAERLKGVDSTLKIQPAKLEDSAVYLCASSLWPLYNEQSFGPGTRLTVL.

This clonotype was seen only a few times. V and J are TRBV28 and TRBJ2-7, with 9 bases fitting TRBD2. The trim removed 5 bases at V and 4 bases at J, leaving 9 bases unmatched. Germline V gene data show CDR1 as MDHEN and CDR2 as SYDVKM. The CDR3 consists of 15 residues. For the CDR3, the DNA is TGTGCCAGCAGTCTCCCAGCGGGAGGAGGGTACGAGCAGTACTTC. Translated: CASSLPAGGGYEQYF.

This clonotype was seen only a few times. With a much larger clone just one base away, this may be a read error. V and J are TRBV4-1 and TRBJ2-1; 10 positions match TRBD2. This CDR3 is 14 amino acids long. Looked up from germline, CDR1 is MGHRA and CDR2 is YSYEKL. CDR3 protein: CTSSPRLAGNEQFF. In DNA, the CDR3 is TGCACCAGCAGCCCTCGACTAGCGGGCAATGAGCAGTTCTTC.

Turning to this clonotype: One end of the junction fails to match germline, which may point to a read error. This chain joins TRBV5-6 and TRBJ2-3, with D maybe TRBD2 (6 bases). CDR1 and CDR2 from the germline V gene are SGHDT and YYEEEE. The CDR3 totals 14 residues. Written as DNA, the CDR3 is TGTGTCGGCAGCCGGAGGGCGATTACAGATACACAGTATTTT. Residues: CVGSRRAITDTQYF.

Points on this clonotype: The junction differs from germline at one of its ends, possibly a read error. The chain employs TRBV6-1 and TRBJ2-3; 8 bases line up with TRBD1. The V gene's germline CDR1 is MNHNS and CDR2 SASEGT. The CDR3 loop spans 14 amino acids. CDR3 loop: CVSTRDRPGDTQYF. CDR3 DNA: TGTGTCAGCACCCGGGACAGGCCAGGAGATACGCAGTATTTT.

This clonotype was seen ten or more times. V is TRBV28 and J is TRBJ1-1, with D possibly being TRBD1 (5 bases). The ends were cut back, 6 bases at V and 5 bases at J, with 13 bases in the middle. Germline V lookup: CDR1 MDHEN, CDR2 SYDVKM. This CDR3 contains 13 residues. The CDR3 reads CASSRGGGTEAFF. In DNA form, the CDR3 reads TGTGCCAGCAGCAGAGGTGGGGGGACTGAAGCTTTCTTT.

Remarks on this clonotype: Germline and junction disagree at one end, which may indicate a read error. The chain employs TRBV11-2 and TRBJ2-1; D possibly corresponds to TRBD1 (6 bases). The germline CDR1 and CDR2 sequences are SGHAT and FQNNGV. The CDR3 loop spans 17 amino acids. The CDR3 DNA sequence: TGTGCCAGCAGCTTTGATCAACAGGGTATAGTCTTCAATAAGCAGTTCTTC. It translates to CASSFDQQGIVFNKQFF. Full variable domain (remainder filled in from reference TRBV11-2 and TRBJ2-1): EAGVAQSPRYKIIEKRQSVAFWCNPISGHATLYWYQQILGQGPKLLIQFQNNGVVDDSQLPKDRFSAERLKGVDSTLKIQPAKLEDSAVYLCASSFDQQGIVFNKQFFGPGTRLTVL.

This clonotype was observed many times. This sequence joins TRBV28 and TRBJ1-5; D not resolved. The CDR3 totals 15 residues. V lost 2 bases and J lost 3, with 11 bases in between. Germline lookup yields CDR1 MDHEN and CDR2 SYDVKM. The CDR3 protein is CASSLLWTDNQPQHF. The CDR3 DNA reads as TGTGCCAGCAGTTTACTTTGGACGGACAATCAGCCCCAGCATTTT.

In the case of this clonotype: No conserved phenylalanine or tryptophan is present at the end of the CDR3, so a read error is the likely explanation. The DNA is left out, because the CDR3 cannot be placed on it with certainty; the CDR3 is given as TCRdb lists it. The rearrangement links TRBV11-2 to TRBJ2-7. Germline CDR1 and CDR2: SGHAT and FQNNGV. The CDR3 length equals 15 residues, ends included. CDR3 sequence reads: CASSLGPGYTSEQNL.

This clonotype was observed many times. The chain couples TRBV6-5 to TRBJ2-7; 9 bases fit TRBD2. V shed 2 bases, J shed 7 bases, and the junction held 6 bases outside the gene matches. The CDR3 totals 14 residues. CDR1 is MNHEY and CDR2 is SVGAGI in the germline V gene. Here the CDR3 reads CASSYGGRAKEQYF. Written as DNA, the CDR3 is TGTGCCAGCAGTTACGGCGGGAGGGCAAAGGAGCAGTACTTC.

Points on this clonotype: Lacking the conserved final phenylalanine or tryptophan, this CDR3 likely reflects a read error. CDR3: CASIPGTSGREQFL. In DNA, the CDR3 is TGTGCCAGCATCCCGGGGACTAGCGGGCGAGAGCAGTTCCTA. The chain carries TRBV11-2 and TRBJ2-1; 12 bases line up with TRBD2. CDR3 size: 14 residues. In germline, CDR1 is SGHAT, CDR2 FQNNGV. The ends lost 7 bases at V and 10 bases at J; junction bases unmatched: 8.

As to this clonotype: A read error is possible here, since a much larger clone lies one base away. The gene calls are TRBV7-9 and TRBJ2-3; 13 bases line up with TRBD2. The CDR3 is 15 amino acids. Germline-derived CDR1 and CDR2 are SEHNR and FQNEAQ (reference sequence). The CDR3 loop is CVSSGTSGISDTQYF. CDR3 nucleotide sequence: TGTGTCAGCAGCGGGACTAGCGGGATCTCGGATACGCAGTATTTT.

The J gene is TRBJ1-1, the V gene TRBV6-5; a possible D gene is TRBD1 (5 bases). The V gene's germline CDR1 is MNHEY and CDR2 SVGAGI. Between the trimmed V and J ends, which lost 9 bases and 4 bases, there was a span of 24 bases. The length of the CDR3 is 16 residues. CDR3 amino acids: CASSPPLRGGGTEAFF. The CDR3, as DNA: TGTGCCAGTAGCCCACCCTTGAGGGGTGGGGGCACTGAAGCTTTCTTT.

With respect to this clonotype: One junction end disagrees with the germline gene, perhaps due to a read error. The chain combines TRBV11-1 with TRBJ1-1; 8 bases are shared with TRBD1. Per germline, CDR1 SGHAT and CDR2 FQDESV (reference sequence). The length of the CDR3 is 15 residues. This CDR3 is CISSYRQGRNSEAFF. Here the CDR3 DNA reads TGTATCAGCAGCTACCGACAGGGGCGGAACAGTGAAGCTTTCTTT.

The CDR3 DNA reads TGTGCCAGCTGCTCGACGGGGATATTATTGTCCCAGTACTTC. Its translation: CASCSTGILLSQYF. This chain joins TRBV11-2 and TRBJ2-5; D is possibly TRBD2 (5 bases). V lost 8 bases to trimming and J lost 9 bases, with 22 bases between them. Germline CDR1 SGHAT, CDR2 FQNNGV. The CDR3 runs to 14 residues.

In regard to this clonotype: One end of the junction is discordant with germline, which a read error may explain. The chain combines TRBV7-8 with TRBJ2-7; D is perhaps TRBD1 (5 bases). This CDR3 spans 16 amino acids. Germline V gene sequence: CDR1 SGHVS, CDR2 FQNEAQ. DNA of the CDR3: TGTTCCAGCAGCTTAGGGGCTAGGGCCCCTTCCTACGAGCAGTACTTC. Encoded protein: CSSSLGARAPSYEQYF.

In regard to this clonotype: Relative to the germline gene, one junction end is altered; a read error may explain this. V is TRBV6-1 and J is TRBJ1-5; TRBD1 might be the D (5 bases). CDR1 and CDR2 (germline): MNHNS, SASEGT. The CDR3 runs to 15 residues. CDR3 in amino acids: CASSVFRQPNQPRHF. Written as DNA, the CDR3 is TGTGCCAGCAGTGTCTTTAGACAGCCTAATCAGCCCCGGCATTTT.

As for this clonotype: A much more abundant neighbour one base away suggests this may be a read error. This chain uses TRBV28 with TRBJ1-5; TRBD1 matches at 7 bases. The J segment lost 8 bases and the V segment lost 5 bases, leaving 9 bases of the junction unmatched. The CDR3 length is 14 residues. Germline V gene data show CDR1 as MDHEN and CDR2 as SYDVKM. Here the CDR3 DNA reads TGTGCCAGCAGTCGACAGGGTCCGTCGGAGCCCCAGCATTTT. Protein product: CASSRQGPSEPQHF.

Worth noting for this clonotype: The CDR3 does not end in the conserved phenylalanine or tryptophan, so this is likely a read error. The DNA is omitted, as the CDR3 cannot be located on it reliably, and the CDR3 follows TCRdb's listing. The chain couples TRBV29-1 to TRBJ2-7; the table gives TRBD1 as D, unverified against the DNA. Counting both end residues, the CDR3 totals 12 amino acids. The germline V gene encodes CDR1 SQVTM and CDR2 ANQGSEA. The chain's CDR3 is CSASTGGYEQYL.

Note on this clonotype: With a much larger clone just one base away, this may be a read error. The rearrangement uses TRBV28 and TRBJ1-5; TRBD1 is a possible D gene (6 bases). This CDR3 region has 14 residues. The germline CDR1 and CDR2 sequences are MDHEN and SYDVKM. CDR3 sequence (DNA): TGTGTCAGCAGTTCCCAGGGGAGCAATCAGCCCCAGCATTTT. It codes for CVSSSQGSNQPQHF. The variable domain in full, with the rest retrieved from reference TRBV28 and TRBJ1-5, is DVKVTQSSRYLVKRTGEKVFLECVQDMDHENMFWYRQDPGLGLRLIYFSYDVKMKEKGDIPEGYSVSREKKERFSLILESASTNQTSMYLCVSSSQGSNQPQHFGDGTRLSIL.

This clonotype has at least ten counts. The CDR3 region has the DNA TGCAGCGCCGAGCGGGGGACAGATACGCAGTATTTT. Amino acid sequence: CSAERGTDTQYF. The J gene is TRBJ2-3, the V gene TRBV29-1, with 8 bases fitting TRBD2. The CDR3 sequence is 12 residues long. Germline V lookup: CDR1 SQVTM, CDR2 ANQGSEA. The V segment lost 7 bases and the J segment 3 bases; nucleotides outside the gene matches: 3.

The CDR3 nucleotides read TGTGCCAGCACTATAAGGCCGGGACATTCGAACACTGAAGCTTTCTTT. Translating gives CASTIRPGHSNTEAFF. This chain joins TRBV6-5 and TRBJ1-1, with a possible D match to TRBD1 (6 bases). V gave up 7 bases and J gave up 1 base, with 19 bases separating them. The CDR3 spans 16 residues. Germline V gene lookup returns CDR1 MNHEY and CDR2 SVGAGI.